This T cell receptor (beta chain) was sequenced in a study of T cell repertoires in ileal Crohn's disease. TCRdb's copy holds only in-frame clones and misses some; the assay was immunoSEQ multiplex PCR. The repertoire has 12,000 or so clones, 70% to 80% of them found once; the top ten carry 4.5%. In germline, CDR1 is MNHEY, CDR2 SVGAGI. The CDR3 spans 13 residues. Trimming took 5 bases from V and 6 from J, leaving 14 bases between them. This sequence was found in an adult with Crohn's disease. The chain has TRBV6-5 and TRBJ2-7; no clear D gene. The specimen was ileal tissue. As DNA, the CDR3 is TGTGCCAGCAGTCGCGACACCGAGTTCGAGCAGTACTTC. Its translation is CASSRDTEFEQYF.